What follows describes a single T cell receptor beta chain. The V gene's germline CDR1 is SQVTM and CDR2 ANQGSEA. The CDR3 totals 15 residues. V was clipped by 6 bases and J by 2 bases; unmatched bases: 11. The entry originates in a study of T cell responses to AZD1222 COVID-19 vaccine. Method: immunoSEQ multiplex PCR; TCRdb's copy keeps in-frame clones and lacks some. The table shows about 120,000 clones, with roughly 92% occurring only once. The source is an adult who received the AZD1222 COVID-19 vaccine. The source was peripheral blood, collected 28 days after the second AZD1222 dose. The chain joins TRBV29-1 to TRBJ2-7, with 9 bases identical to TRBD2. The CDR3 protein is CSVALRGGRAYEQYF. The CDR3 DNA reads TGCAGCGTGGCCCTGAGGGGCGGGAGGGCCTACGAGCAGTACTTC.